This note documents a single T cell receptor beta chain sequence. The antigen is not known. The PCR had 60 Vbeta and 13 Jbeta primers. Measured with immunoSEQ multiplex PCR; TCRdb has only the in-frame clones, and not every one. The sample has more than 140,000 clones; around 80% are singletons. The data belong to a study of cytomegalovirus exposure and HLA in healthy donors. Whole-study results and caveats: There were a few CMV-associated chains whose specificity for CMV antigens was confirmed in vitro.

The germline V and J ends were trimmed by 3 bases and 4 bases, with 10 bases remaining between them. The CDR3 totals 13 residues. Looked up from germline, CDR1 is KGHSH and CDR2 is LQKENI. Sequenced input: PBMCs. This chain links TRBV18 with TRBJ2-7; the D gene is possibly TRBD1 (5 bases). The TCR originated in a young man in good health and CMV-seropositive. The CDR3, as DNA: TGTGCCAGCTCACCTGAGACAGAATACGAGCAGTACTTC. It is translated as CASSPETEYEQYF.